This TCR beta chain was sequenced during a study of shared clonotypes between healthy human individuals. Trimming removed 5 bases from V and 7 bases from J, with 8 bases in between. Germline V gene data show CDR1 as DFQATT and CDR2 as SNEGSKA (reference sequence). CDR3 length equals 10 residues. This was a deep-level run. Original handling: There were no quality scores in the junction-only immunoSEQ sequences, so filtering differed. The data were produced by immunoSEQ multiplex PCR, yet TCRdb's version contains in-frame clones alone and is incomplete. V and J calls and clone size are copied from that table; D and trimming were computed from the DNA. The sample shows about 2 million clones, around 96% of them seen only once. The naive CD8 population came from CD45RO-negative cells selected for CCR7, without terminally differentiated effector memory CD45RA+ cells. Donors were healthy HIV-negative adults without recently reported acute infections or vaccinations.

Input material: naive CD8+ T cells sorted from blood. The source of this sequence is a man between 18 and 35 years old in good health. The rearrangement uses TRBV20-1 and TRBJ1-1, with D tentatively TRBD1 (6 bases). The chain's CDR3 is CSAWTVEAFF. The CDR3 DNA sequence: TGCAGTGCTTGGACAGTTGAAGCTTTCTTT.